The following is a T cell receptor (beta chain) sequence with its context. This CDR3 spans 12 amino acids. Germline CDR1 is LNHNV and CDR2 is YYDKDF (reference sequence). Trimming took 2 bases from V and 1 from J, leaving 2 bases between them. This sample is drawn from a study of blood T cell repertoires in COVID-19. Study information: Samples came from the United States, Italy and Spain, spanning acute and convalescent COVID-19.

Original processing notes: Nucleated cell number was recorded as an estimate derived from reference gene primer amplification. Repertoires were generated with immunoSEQ multiplex PCR, while TCRdb's copy carries only in-frame clones and drops some. The DNA gave D and trimming, while V, J and clone size come from that table. In the table there are some 160,000 clones, about 80% of which are singletons. The chain joins TRBV15 to TRBJ2-5; D is unclear. The specimen was peripheral blood. This receptor was taken from a man between 70 and 80 years old with active or convalescent COVID-19. The CDR3 DNA reads as TGTGCCACCAGCAGACTCCAAGAGACCCAGTACTTC. This translates into CATSRLQETQYF.